Listed below are T cell receptor beta chains from one sample, sequenced in a study of T cells after yellow fever vaccination. Each CDR3 protein is one row after TCRdb ran MiXCR on the 5' RACE reads. Altogether 500,000 to 650,000 distinct CDR3 sequences are present, roughly an eighth being singletons, with the ten largest covering around 14%. This specimen consisted of PBMCs, obtained on the day of the yellow fever booster vaccination. These receptors came from a young man who received the YFV17D yellow fever vaccine. CDR3s include the opening cysteine and the closing phenylalanine or tryptophan. The D gene is left open where the match is weak. Rows may omit the clone size; those that give it use once, few, many or a size class.

d_gene	len	j_gene	abundance	v_gene	CDR3aa	CDR3nt
.	12	TRBJ2-5	.	TRBV20-1	CSARKTGETQYF	TGCAGTGCTAGAAAGACGGGGGAGACCCAGTACTTC
TRBD2	17	TRBJ2-2	.	TRBV15	CATSSGRGLANTGELFF	TGTGCCACCAGCAGTGGCCGGGGACTAGCGAACACCGGGGAGCTGTTTTTT
.	11	TRBJ2-7	.	TRBV20-1	CSAIGHYEQYF	TGCAGTGCTATTGGGCACTACGAGCAGTACTTC
.	12	TRBJ2-2	few	TRBV30	CAWTGSTGELFF	TGTGCCTGGACGGGTAGCACCGGGGAGCTGTTTTTT
.	11	TRBJ2-1	.	TRBV7-8	CASRRDHEQFF	TGTGCCAGCAGAAGAGATCATGAGCAGTTCTTC
.	16	TRBJ2-7	.	TRBV20-1	CSARVVGGPSSYEQYF	TGCAGTGCTAGAGTTGTCGGCGGGCCAAGCTCCTACGAGCAGTACTTC
.	11	TRBJ2-7	.	TRBV20-1	CSAGQKGEQYF	TGCAGTGCTGGACAGAAGGGCGAGCAGTACTTC
TRBD1	14	TRBJ1-5	.	TRBV12-3/TRBV12-4	CASRIGQAIQPQHF	TGTGCCAGCAGGATAGGACAGGCCATTCAGCCCCAGCATTTT
TRBD1	18	TRBJ1-4	.	TRBV6-1	CASRAGTGGRGTNEKLFF	TGTGCCAGCAGAGCCGGGACAGGGGGCCGAGGAACTAATGAAAAACTGTTTTTT
.	15	TRBJ2-1	few	TRBV18	CASSPEPGSHNEQFF	TGTGCCAGCTCACCAGAGCCGGGGTCACACAATGAGCAGTTCTTC
.	15	TRBJ1-5	few	TRBV30	CAWSVWGSSNQPQHF	TGTGCCTGGAGTGTGTGGGGGTCAAGCAATCAGCCCCAGCATTTT
.	11	TRBJ2-1	.	TRBV7-2	CASSPYSGQFF	TGTGCCAGCAGTCCTTACTCGGGGCAGTTCTTC
TRBD1	14	TRBJ2-7	many	TRBV14	CASSRTGTFYEQYF	TGTGCCAGCAGCCGGACAGGGACCTTTTACGAGCAGTACTTC
.	13	TRBJ2-2	.	TRBV2	CASKQANTGELFF	TGTGCCAGCAAACAGGCCAACACCGGGGAGCTGTTTTTT
TRBD1	17	TRBJ2-2	.	TRBV5-1	CASSAGTGTPYTGELFF	TGCGCCAGCAGCGCCGGGACAGGGACCCCGTACACCGGGGAGCTGTTTTTT
TRBD1	17	TRBJ2-2	.	TRBV7-2	CASSSPQGTGPTGELFF	TGTGCCAGCAGCTCTCCACAAGGGACAGGCCCCACCGGGGAGCTGTTTTTT
TRBD2	14	TRBJ2-5	.	TRBV29-1	CSARSGRNQETQYF	TGCAGCGCCCGTAGCGGGAGAAACCAAGAGACCCAGTACTTC
.	15	TRBJ2-1	.	TRBV14	CASSQGVGSYNEQFF	TGTGCCAGCAGCCAAGGCGTGGGCTCCTACAATGAGCAGTTCTTC
.	15	TRBJ1-1	few	TRBV2	CASSEAPGVNTEAFF	TGTGCCAGCAGTGAAGCACCTGGGGTGAACACTGAAGCTTTCTTT
.	13	TRBJ1-2	many	TRBV20-1	CSASSVTNYGYTF	TGCAGTGCTAGTTCTGTGACTAACTATGGCTACACCTTC
TRBD1	15	TRBJ2-7	many	TRBV7-6	CASSPRDSTTYEQYF	TGTGCCAGCAGCCCACGGGACAGTACCACCTACGAGCAGTACTTC
TRBD2	15	TRBJ2-7	many	TRBV5-1	CASSSGTSGFYEQYF	TGCGCCAGCAGCTCGGGGACTAGCGGGTTCTACGAGCAGTACTTC
.	14	TRBJ1-2	few	TRBV20-1	CSARVGAGDYGYTF	TGCAGTGCTAGAGTTGGGGCTGGCGACTATGGCTACACCTTC
.	14	TRBJ2-5	.	TRBV23-1	CATRGGGLTGTQYF	TGCGCCACCAGGGGTGGGGGTTTAACTGGGACCCAGTACTTC
TRBD1	15	TRBJ1-6	.	TRBV20-1	CSAPGQRSYNSPLHF	TGCAGTGCGCCGGGACAGCGCTCCTATAATTCACCCCTCCACTTT
TRBD2	15	TRBJ2-1	.	TRBV5-5	CASSFPGREGNEQFF	TGTGCCAGCAGCTTTCCCGGCAGGGAGGGCAATGAGCAGTTCTTC
.	13	TRBJ2-2	.	TRBV4-3	CASSLVVGGALFF	TGCGCCAGCAGCCTCGTCGTTGGAGGGGCGCTGTTTTTT
TRBD1	15	TRBJ2-5	many	TRBV10-3	CAISATWDRQETQYF	TGTGCCATCAGTGCGACGTGGGACAGGCAAGAGACCCAGTACTTC
.	15	TRBJ2-3	.	TRBV7-8	CASSFGRETTDTQYF	TGTGCCAGCAGCTTTGGGCGGGAAACCACAGATACGCAGTATTTT
TRBD1	15	TRBJ2-2	.	TRBV2	CASSPTGGWGGELFF	TGTGCCAGCAGCCCTACAGGGGGCTGGGGCGGGGAGCTGTTTTTT
.	13	TRBJ2-1	.	TRBV30	CAWSSGQFNEQFF	TGTGCCTGGAGCTCCGGACAGTTCAATGAGCAGTTCTTC
.	11	TRBJ2-7	few	TRBV29-1	CSGGTNYEQYF	TGCAGCGGCGGGACAAATTACGAGCAGTACTTC
TRBD2	17	TRBJ2-1	few	TRBV5-1	CASSFGGTSGRPNEQFF	TGCGCCAGCAGCTTTGGGGGCACTAGCGGGAGGCCAAATGAGCAGTTCTTC
.	14	TRBJ1-2	few	TRBV29-1	CSVEGGAGIYGYTF	TGCAGCGTTGAAGGGGGGGCGGGAATCTATGGCTACACCTTC
TRBD2	12	TRBJ2-1	.	TRBV6-6	CASRYSGGEQFF	TGTGCCAGCAGGTATAGCGGGGGTGAGCAGTTCTTC
.	15	TRBJ2-7	.	TRBV5-1	CASSSDQPPGGEQYF	TGCGCCAGCAGCTCCGATCAGCCCCCTGGAGGCGAGCAGTACTTC
TRBD1	15	TRBJ2-7	many	TRBV27	CASSRLTGGFGEQYF	TGTGCCAGCAGTCGACTGACAGGGGGGTTCGGCGAGCAGTACTTC
.	18	TRBJ1-1	few	TRBV6-5	CASSYEARGGPWNTEAFF	TGTGCCAGCAGTTACGAGGCCAGAGGGGGGCCATGGAACACTGAAGCTTTCTTT
.	13	TRBJ2-1	.	TRBV20-1	CSADPGLNNEQFF	TGCAGTGCCGATCCGGGACTTAACAATGAGCAGTTCTTC
.	16	TRBJ2-1	.	TRBV14	CASSQDQLRGATEQFF	TGTGCCAGCAGCCAAGATCAATTGCGGGGCGCGACGGAGCAGTTCTTC
TRBD2	15	TRBJ2-3	few	TRBV27	CASNERTSGTDTQYF	TGTGCCAGCAACGAAAGGACTAGCGGGACAGATACGCAGTATTTT
.	12	TRBJ1-5	few	TRBV20-1	CSATRGDQPQHF	TGCAGTGCTACTAGGGGGGATCAGCCCCAGCATTTT
.	12	TRBJ2-7	few	TRBV3-1	CASSQVGNEQYF	TGTGCCAGCAGCCAAGTGGGAAACGAGCAGTACTTC
.	13	TRBJ1-3	.	TRBV5-1	CASKPSSGNTIYF	TGCGCCAGTAAACCCAGCTCTGGAAACACCATATATTTT
TRBD1	13	TRBJ2-1	few	TRBV20-1	CSALTGVGNEQFF	TGCAGTGCTCTGACAGGGGTGGGAAATGAGCAGTTCTTC
TRBD1	14	TRBJ1-5	.	TRBV7-2	CASSLYRGGQPQHF	TGTGCCAGCAGCTTATACAGGGGAGGGCAGCCCCAGCATTTT
.	15	TRBJ1-2	.	TRBV6-5	CASSYRDGGVLGYTF	TGTGCCAGCAGTTACAGGGACGGAGGGGTATTGGGCTACACCTTC
.	17	TRBJ2-3	.	TRBV4-3	CASSQGGWQGAEDTQYF	TGCGCCAGCAGCCAGGGGGGGTGGCAGGGGGCAGAAGATACGCAGTATTTT
.	16	TRBJ2-1	few	TRBV14	CASSPRVAVPYNEQFF	TGTGCCAGCAGCCCTAGGGTAGCGGTCCCCTACAATGAGCAGTTCTTC
TRBD1	13	TRBJ2-7	.	TRBV20-1	CSAAGQAPYEQYF	TGCAGTGCGGCGGGACAGGCTCCCTACGAGCAGTACTTC
.	13	TRBJ2-3	.	TRBV29-1	CGVVSGSTDTQYF	TGCGGCGTTGTAAGCGGGAGCACAGATACGCAGTATTTT
.	13	TRBJ2-1	many	TRBV5-1	CASSFGGTNEQFF	TGCGCCAGCAGCTTCGGCGGAACCAATGAGCAGTTCTTC
.	14	TRBJ1-2	.	TRBV10-3	CAILQTGGNYGYTF	TGTGCCATCCTCCAGACAGGCGGCAACTATGGCTACACCTTC
.	13	TRBJ1-1	few	TRBV18	CASSPNGQPEAFF	TGTGCCAGCTCACCTAACGGCCAACCTGAAGCTTTCTTT
.	12	TRBJ2-1	few	TRBV29-1	CSVDGPLNEQFF	TGCAGCGTTGATGGGCCACTCAATGAGCAGTTCTTC
.	12	TRBJ1-2	few	TRBV9	CASSPLSYGYTF	TGTGCCAGCAGCCCCCTTTCCTATGGCTACACCTTC
TRBD1	17	TRBJ2-7	once	TRBV27	CASSDSPRTGRAYEQYF	TGTGCCAGCAGTGATTCCCCGAGGACAGGGCGCGCCTACGAGCAGTACTTC
.	14	TRBJ2-3	.	TRBV6-1	CASRRLENTDTQYF	TGTGCCAGCAGACGCCTGGAAAACACAGATACGCAGTATTTT
.	15	TRBJ2-1	.	TRBV6-2/TRBV6-3	CASSQGMVGYNEQFF	TGTGCCAGCAGCCAGGGCATGGTGGGATACAATGAGCAGTTCTTC
TRBD1	15	TRBJ2-3	many	TRBV7-9	CASSTGQANTDTQYF	TGTGCCAGCAGCACGGGACAGGCAAACACAGATACGCAGTATTTT